This T cell receptor (beta chain) comes out of a study of cytomegalovirus exposure and HLA in healthy donors. As for the study in general: Assignment to the Caucasian-associated ancestry cluster applied to approximately 80% of the roughly 400 genotyped donors. Regarding the study as a whole: Researchers had no immune exposure information except CMV serostatus available. Through in vitro validation, a few CMV-associated chains were shown to be specific for CMV antigens. Roughly even sequencing depth across donors was the assumption behind the presence/absence analyses.

Germline-derived CDR1 and CDR2 are MNHEY and SMNVEV (reference sequence). This CDR3 contains 14 residues. Trimming took off 5 bases at V and 7 bases at J, with 18 bases between the two ends. Concerning this clone: Its antigen is unknown.

Researchers ran the PCR with 60 Vbeta and 13 Jbeta primers. The data were produced by immunoSEQ multiplex PCR, yet TCRdb's version contains in-frame clones alone and is incomplete. The sample spans about 46,000 clones; the ten largest clones claim about 1.1%. The genes are TRBV27 and TRBJ2-7; no firm D call. The receptor comes from a woman in her forties in good health and CMV-seronegative. Sequenced material: PBMCs. CDR3 DNA: TGTGCCAGCAGTGTAACGACCGCAGCCAGGGAGCAGTACTTC. Translated, it gives CASSVTTAAREQYF.